The present T cell receptor (beta chain) was sequenced within a study of blood T cell repertoires in COVID-19. Study details: Sites across the United States, Italy and Spain contributed samples from acute and convalescent COVID-19.

Assay: immunoSEQ multiplex PCR; the TCRdb copy retains only in-frame clones and omits some. Among about 130,000 clones, about 83% were seen once, and the ten largest hold about an eighth. J lost 5 bases, V lost 4 bases, and 3 bases had no gene match. CDR1 SGHRS and CDR2 YFSETQ come from the germline V gene. The CDR3 loop spans 15 amino acids. The table lists this clone with a few counts. The chain joins TRBV5-1 to TRBJ2-2; TRBD1 matches 12 bases. The source is a man between 60 and 75 years old with acute or convalescent COVID-19. The specimen sequenced was peripheral blood. The CDR3: CASSRDRGQTGELFF. The CDR3, as DNA: TGCGCCAGCAGCCGGGACAGGGGGCAAACCGGGGAGCTGTTTTTT.